The T cell receptor (beta chain) described here comes from a study of T cells in Graves' hyperthyroidism and ophthalmopathy. Overall study: Prior to any treatment, at the point of initial diagnosis, peripheral blood was collected. Study conclusions and caveats: In simple terms, a model built on 13 V-J features told ophthalmopathy apart from stable hyperthyroidism. Blood held most thyroid clonotypes expanded above 0.001 frequency.

CDR3 length: 15 residues. Germline-derived CDR1 and CDR2 are SGHNT and YENEEA. Germline trimming cut 5 bases from V and 1 base from J; bases unmatched to any gene: 7. RNA transcripts gave rise to amplified TCR beta CDR3 regions. The HTBI primer set served for first-round RT-PCR of the TCR CDR3. TCRdb reprocessed the multiplex PCR reads via MiXCR and lists one record per CDR3 protein. The data show over 450,000 distinct CDR3 sequences, approximately 15% seen once. As for this clonotype: Its antigen is still unknown.

No progression to ophthalmopathy during 18 months of follow-up defined stable disease. The source is a woman aged 18-30 years with Graves' hyperthyroidism. The specimen was blood. The V gene is TRBV11-3, the J gene TRBJ2-5; 7 bases map to TRBD2. CDR3 in amino acids: CASSPGGGRQETQYF. The CDR3 DNA sequence: TGTGCCAGCAGCCCCGGGGGAGGGCGCCAAGAGACCCAGTACTTC.